The next 23 T cell receptor beta chains were all read from a single sample in a study of beta chain features in type 1 diabetes. The study, taken as a whole, reports: TCRB CDR3 length was moderately but significantly reduced in all four CD4+ subsets of Type 1 diabetes patients.

These receptors' antigens are unknown. Expressed TCRB transcripts were sequenced because the isolated RNA had all been reverse transcribed beforehand. The method was immunoSEQ multiplex PCR; TCRdb's version includes in-frame clones alone and lacks a portion of them. The sample contains 20,000 to 25,000 clones, approximately 70% of which appear only once. What was sequenced was stem cell memory CD4+ T cells from blood. The receptor set was obtained from a woman aged 40 to 55 with type 1 diabetes.

J is TRBJ1-1 and V is TRBV7-6, with 7 bases fitting TRBD1. The CDR3 length is 13 residues. From germline, CDR1 is SGHVS and CDR2 FNYEAQ. V trimming: 2 bases; J trimming: 7 bases; junction bases outside the gene matches: 4. DNA of the CDR3: TGTGCCAGCAGCTTAAGGCAGGGGGTTGAAGCTTTCTTT. It translates to CASSLRQGVEAFF.

V gene TRBV29-1 combines with J gene TRBJ1-4; TRBD1 is a possible D gene (6 bases). The germline V gene has CDR1 SQVTM and CDR2 ANQGSEA. Trimming took 6 bases from V and 7 from J, leaving 18 bases between them. The CDR3 is 14 amino acids. The CDR3 DNA sequence: TGCAGCGTCGCCAACAGGGATTTGGGTGAAAAACTGTTTTTT. Its protein is CSVANRDLGEKLFF.

This clone was observed a handful of times. The junction and the germline gene differ at one end; a read error may be behind it. This sequence joins TRBV18 and TRBJ2-7, with D unclear. The CDR3 extends over 14 amino acids. Germline V gene data show CDR1 as KGHSH and CDR2 as LQKENI. The CDR3 sequence: CASSPPTRADGAVF. The DNA of the CDR3 is TGTGCCAGCTCACCACCAACCCGAGCAGATGGAGCAGTATTC.

The chain has TRBV28 and TRBJ2-5; D remains ambiguous. The end of the DNA is better explained by TRBJ2-7, so the J call may be wrong. This CDR3 comprises 14 residues. Germline CDR1 and CDR2: MDHEN and SYDVKM. The CDR3 is CASKEVAHSYEQYF. CDR3 DNA: TGTGCCAGCAAAGAGGTCGCCCACTCCTACGAGCAGTACTTC.

This chain uses TRBV11-2 with TRBJ2-7; TRBD2 might be the D (6 bases). V was cut by 1 base and J by 2 bases, with 6 bases left in between. Germline lookup yields CDR1 SGHAT and CDR2 FQNNGV. The CDR3 is 13 residues long. The CDR3 nucleotides are TGTGCCAGCAGCTTAGCGGGGGCCTACGAGCAGTACTTC. Translated, it gives CASSLAGAYEQYF.

This chain links TRBV5-1 with TRBJ1-1; D not certain. There are 14 residues in the CDR3. V was shortened by 3 bases and J by 1 base, with 10 bases between the two germline ends. Germline CDR1 is SGHRS and CDR2 is YFSETQ. The CDR3 protein is CASSSQDSNTEAFF. DNA of the CDR3: TGCGCCAGCAGCTCTCAGGACTCGAACACTGAAGCTTTCTTT.

This clone was seen only a few times. V usage is TRBV5-1 and J usage is TRBJ1-5, with D perhaps matching TRBD1 (5 bases). The V gene's germline CDR1 is SGHRS and CDR2 YFSETQ. This CDR3 is 14 amino acids long. Deletions cut 0 bases from V and 1 base from J, with 5 bases between. CDR3 sequence: CASSLGGSNQPQHF. In DNA form, the CDR3 reads TGCGCCAGCAGCTTGGGGGGCAGCAATCAGCCCCAGCATTTT.

The chain uses TRBV19 and TRBJ1-5, with 7 bases identical to TRBD1. V shed 3 bases and J 5 bases; nucleotides not matched to a gene: 1. The CDR3 length is 13 residues. Germline CDR1 reads LNHDA; CDR2 reads SQIVND (reference sequence). For the CDR3, the DNA is TGTGCCAGTAGTATCCAGGGGGATCAGCCCCAGCATTTT. As protein: CASSIQGDQPQHF.

V is TRBV6-5 and J is TRBJ2-3; D is possibly TRBD2 (5 bases). CDR1 and CDR2 (germline): MNHEY, SVGAGI. This CDR3 region has 12 residues. Trimming cost V 2 bases and J 6 bases, with 6 bases left between them. CDR3 DNA sequence: TGTGCCAGCAGTTACCGCGGGGATACGCAGTATTTT. The encoded protein is CASSYRGDTQYF.

J is TRBJ1-2 and V is TRBV11-1; D might be TRBD1 (5 bases). The V gene lost 0 bases and the J gene lost 6 bases, with 8 bases spanning the gap. From germline, CDR1 is SGHAT and CDR2 FQDESV (reference sequence). This CDR3 has 13 residues. CDR3 sequence reads: CASSLAQQDGYTF. Written as DNA, the CDR3 is TGTGCCAGCAGCTTAGCGCAACAGGATGGCTACACCTTC.

The rearrangement uses TRBV29-1 and TRBJ1-5; a possible D gene is TRBD1 (5 bases). The germline V gene encodes CDR1 SQVTM and CDR2 ANQGSEA. The CDR3 loop spans 13 amino acids. The CDR3 nucleotides are TGCGCCGGGGGGGATGGAGGCAATCAGCCCCAGCATTTT. This gives the protein CAGGDGGNQPQHF.

V is TRBV28 and J is TRBJ2-5; tentatively, D is TRBD1 (5 bases). V was cut by 8 bases and J by 4 bases, with 14 bases left in between. The germline CDR1 and CDR2 sequences are MDHEN and SYDVKM. This CDR3 contains 13 residues. CDR3 sequence (DNA): TGTGCCAGCTCTTTGAAAAGGGGAGAGACCCAGTACTTC. Translation: CASSLKRGETQYF.

This chain links TRBV27 with TRBJ1-1, with 9 bases aligning to TRBD1. The germline CDR1 and CDR2 sequences are MNHEY and SMNVEV (reference sequence). V shed 5 bases and J 3 bases; nucleotides not matched to a gene: 19. The CDR3 sequence is 19 residues long. CDR3 bases: TGTGCCAGCAGTGCAAAAGCCACAGGGGGCGTAGGGGTCTACACTGAAGCTTTCTTT. This translates into CASSAKATGGVGVYTEAFF.

The chain links TRBV18 to TRBJ1-2, with 9 nucleotides matching TRBD1. The CDR3 has 14 amino acids. V was pared by 2 bases and J by 6 bases, with 4 bases of the junction left unmatched. From germline, CDR1 is KGHSH and CDR2 LQKENI. CDR3 DNA: TGTGCCAGCTCACCAGCAGGGACAGGGAATGGCTACACCTTC. Encoded protein: CASSPAGTGNGYTF. The whole variable domain, remainder taken from reference TRBV18 and TRBJ1-2, is NAGVMQNPRHLVRRRGQEARLRCSPMKGHSHVYWYRQLPEEGLKFMVYLQKENIIDESGMPKERFSAEFPKEGPSILRIQQVVRGDSAAYFCASSPAGTGNGYTFGSGTRLTVV.

The genes are TRBV7-8 and TRBJ1-2; TRBD1 agrees at 8 bases. Unmatched junction bases numbered 9, after V lost 1 base and J lost 5 bases. CDR3 length equals 16 residues. Per germline, CDR1 SGHVS and CDR2 FQNEAQ. This CDR3 reads CASSLGWGTGGYGYTF. CDR3 sequence (DNA): TGTGCCAGCAGCTTAGGTTGGGGTACAGGGGGATATGGCTACACCTTC.

This clone was picked up a small number of times. The rearrangement joins TRBV6-5 to TRBJ2-7, with D perhaps TRBD1 (6 bases). V was clipped by 8 bases and J by 1 base, with 15 bases between them. Germline V gene data show CDR1 as MNHEY and CDR2 as SVGAGI. This CDR3 comprises 14 residues. Written as DNA, the CDR3 is TGTGCCAGCCTCGTCGCAGGGGCTTCCTACGAGCAGTACTTC. It translates to CASLVAGASYEQYF.

The rearrangement links TRBV5-1 to TRBJ2-6; 7 bases are shared with TRBD2. The V gene's germline CDR1 is SGHRS and CDR2 YFSETQ. The CDR3 is made up of 16 amino acids. The V segment lost 0 bases and the J segment 6 bases; nucleotides outside the gene matches: 6. The CDR3, as DNA: TGCGCCAGCAGCTTGGCGGGAGGCCTCGCGGCCAACGTCCTGACTTTC. This encodes CASSLAGGLAANVLTF.

The V and J genes are TRBV2 and TRBJ2-2; D is unresolved. The length of the CDR3 is 14 residues. Trimming cost V 7 bases and J 2 bases, with 11 bases left between them. CDR1 is SNHLY, CDR2 FYNNEI, per germline. In DNA, the CDR3 is TGTGCCAGCAACGACATATTTAACACCGGGGAGCTGTTTTTT. Its protein is CASNDIFNTGELFF.

V and J are TRBV7-2 and TRBJ2-2; D might be TRBD1 (7 bases). The CDR3 loop spans 15 amino acids. V was shortened by 5 bases and J by 7 bases, with 17 bases between the two germline ends. Germline CDR1 SGHTA, CDR2 FQGNSA. The CDR3 is CASSQDRLRGGELFF. Here the CDR3 DNA reads TGTGCCAGCAGCCAGGACAGGTTGCGGGGCGGGGAGCTGTTTTTT.

The chain employs TRBV7-9 and TRBJ1-6, with TRBD1 matching over 7 bases. Per the germline V gene, CDR1 is SEHNR and CDR2 is FQNEAQ (reference sequence). The CDR3 extends over 16 amino acids. V shed 2 bases, J shed 9 bases, and the junction held 10 bases outside the gene matches. This chain's CDR3 is CASSLNGARGFSPLHF. CDR3 in DNA: TGTGCCAGCAGCTTAAACGGAGCCAGGGGGTTTTCACCCCTCCACTTT.

A few counts support this clone. The chain links TRBV7-9 to TRBJ2-3; 11 positions match TRBD2. Germline CDR1 is SEHNR and CDR2 is FQNEAQ (reference sequence). V shed 6 bases and J 2 bases; nucleotides not matched to a gene: 7. CDR3 length equals 16 residues. DNA of the CDR3: TGTGCCAGCAGTTTCCGACTAGCGGGGTTCACAGATACGCAGTATTTT. Protein sequence: CASSFRLAGFTDTQYF.

The rearrangement links TRBV12-5 to TRBJ1-2, with a possible D match to TRBD1 (6 bases). V shed 3 bases and J shed 1 base, with 15 bases lying between them. The CDR3 has 16 residues. Germline CDR1 is LGHNT and CDR2 is FRNRAP. The CDR3 DNA sequence: TGTGCTAGTGGTTTCCGAGCAGGGGCCGTTAACTATGGCTACACCTTC. It translates to CASGFRAGAVNYGYTF. The variable domain in full, with the rest retrieved from reference TRBV12-5 and TRBJ1-2, is DARVTQTPRHKVTEMGQEVTMRCQPILGHNTVFWYRQTMMQGLELLAYFRNRAPLDDSGMPKDRFSAEMPDATLATLKIQPSEPRDSAVYFCASGFRAGAVNYGYTFGSGTRLTVV.

The V and J genes are TRBV25-1 and TRBJ1-2; 11 nucleotides line up with TRBD1. Germline V gene lookup returns CDR1 MGHDK and CDR2 SYGVNS. The CDR3 covers 14 residues. Unmatched junction bases numbered 7, after V lost 6 bases and J lost 7 bases. For the CDR3, the DNA is TGTGCCAGCAGACCTGGACAGGGGGCGTTTGGCTACACCTTC. This codes for CASRPGQGAFGYTF.